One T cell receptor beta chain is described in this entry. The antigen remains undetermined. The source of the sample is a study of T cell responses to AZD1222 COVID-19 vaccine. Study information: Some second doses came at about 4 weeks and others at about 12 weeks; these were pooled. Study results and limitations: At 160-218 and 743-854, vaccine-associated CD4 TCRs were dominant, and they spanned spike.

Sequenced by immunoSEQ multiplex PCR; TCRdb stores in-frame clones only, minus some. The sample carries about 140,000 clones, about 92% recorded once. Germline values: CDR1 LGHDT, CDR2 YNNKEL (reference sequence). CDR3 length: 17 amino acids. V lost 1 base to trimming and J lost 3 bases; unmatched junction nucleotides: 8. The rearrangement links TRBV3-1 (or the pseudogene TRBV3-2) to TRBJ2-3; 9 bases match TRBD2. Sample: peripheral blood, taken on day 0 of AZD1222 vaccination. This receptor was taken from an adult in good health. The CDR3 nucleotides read TGTGCCAGCAGCCAAGTTTACAGCGGGAGGAATACAGATACGCAGTATTTT. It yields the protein CASSQVYSGRNTDTQYF.